This T cell receptor (beta chain) was found in a study of T cells in Graves' hyperthyroidism and ophthalmopathy (dated by TCRdb to about 2019). General notes on the study: Peripheral blood was collected at initial diagnosis, before any treatment. To identify distinguishing TCR V-J signatures, a discovery cohort of around 98 patients was used, comprising 40 to 45 with Graves' ophthalmopathy and around 57 with stable Graves' hyperthyroidism. Prospective prediction of ophthalmopathy was tested in an independent validation cohort of 18 to 20 hyperthyroidism patients and roughly 16 patients who later progressed to ophthalmopathy. The 75 to 100 discovery patients were divided at random into training and test sets in a 7:3 ratio. The study also compared thyroid tissue and blood T-cell repertoires from more than 5 Graves' hyperthyroidism patients. Following sampling, methimazole starting at 30 mg daily was given to hyperthyroidism patients, and high-dose intravenous methylprednisolone was given to ophthalmopathy patients. The paper describes TCR Vbeta CDR3 sequencing of 120 to 150 peripheral blood samples, made up of 43 ophthalmopathy patients, approximately 73 hyperthyroidism patients and around 17 progressor patients. Overall study outcomes, separate from this receptor: Most expanded thyroid clonotypes (frequency above 0.001) were also detected in blood, suggesting blood repertoires may reflect thyroid immune responses. In validation, the model predicted progression to ophthalmopathy with around 71% sensitivity and 72% to 85% specificity, a median of about six months before onset. A 13 V-J signature model separated ophthalmopathy from stable hyperthyroidism, with 87.88% sensitivity and roughly 82% specificity in cross-validation and 80%/75% in testing. No statistical method was used to set the sample size in advance, and investigators knew the group allocation.

This clonotype turned up a few times. Its antigen is not yet known. No much larger clonotype is one base removed from it; base qualities were not supplied. V is trimmed back by 10 bases and J by 7 bases, and the junction contains 9 bases that no gene match accounts for. Via the germline V gene, CDR1 is MNHNS and CDR2 SASEGT. The CDR3, from cysteine to phenylalanine, totals 14 residues. Only CDR3 DNA remains: 42 bases, in frame from the first base. The TCR beta CDR3 regions were amplified from RNA transcripts. The TCR CDR3 was subjected to a first round of RT-PCR using the HTBI primer set and the Qiagen OneStep RT-PCR kit. Libraries were constructed in a second round of multiplex PCR, after which size selection and purification were carried out. Libraries were sequenced paired-end with 100 bp reads on an Illumina HiSeq2000. Regarding the original processing steps: SOAPnuke was used to process the raw data, throwing out any read that contained adapters or uncalled bases, had a mean Phred below 15, or lacked an exact constant-primer or identifier match. COPE v1.2.5 was used to merge the high-quality paired reads, and each unique nucleotide sequence was defined as a clonotype. Clonotypes were aligned to IMGT TRBV, TRBD and TRBJ reference segments using MiTCR v1.1. The analysis included only V-J combinations with a frequency above 0.0001, which together covered about 99% of the repertoires. The TCS score was defined as F50 (clonal expansion) divided by E x V (chaos), with BLOSUM62-based TCRdist calculated between CDR3 peptides within each V-J. Welch's t-statistics and random forest reduced roughly 540 V-J features to 13, which were used in a naive Bayes classifier (R e1071). TCRdb trimmed the raw reads at Q25, called clones with MiXCR and kept productive beta chains. All rows with the same CDR3 protein become a single entry with the most common DNA and genes. These V and J calls derive from TCRdb rather than the authors' analysis. The sample data list 500,000 to 650,000 distinct CDR3 sequences, and about 20% of these were observed just once. The ten largest make up roughly 44% of the sample.

Ophthalmopathy patients had moderately to severely active disease, with a Clinical Activity Score of 3 or more, a NOSPECS grade of 4 or more, and a disease duration of less than 3 months. The study excluded patients with uncontrolled infections, other autoimmune diseases, pregnancy or lactation. Diagnoses relied on clinical symptoms, serum thyroxine and TRAb, thyroid ultrasound and orbital computed tomography. PBMCs were isolated from about 9.1 ml of fresh peripheral blood by Ficoll-Paque density gradient centrifugation. Trizol reagent was used to extract total RNA, and RNA quality was then checked on an Agilent 2100 Bioanalyzer.

Recombination connected TRBV6-1 to TRBJ1-6; TRBD1 agrees with 8 junctional bases. The receptor's source is a man aged 40-49 years with Graves' ophthalmopathy. Input material: blood. The CDR3 protein is CATQTGGGNSPLHF. The DNA sequence reads TGTGCCACACAAACAGGGGGTGGCAATTCACCCCTCCACTTT.